This T cell receptor (beta chain) emerged from a study of Tregs in tolerant kidney transplant recipients. At the level of the study: Related graft donors supplied nonmyeloablative bone marrow transplants, and mixed chimerism was transient.

Assay: immunoSEQ multiplex PCR; the TCRdb copy retains only in-frame clones and omits some. The sample includes fewer than 80,000 clones, approximately 98% of them seen just once. Thawed PBMCs were FACS-sorted into unstimulated CD4+CD25+CD127- regulatory T cells, CD4+CD25- non-regulatory cells, CD4 and CD8 cells. Sequenced material: CD4+ T cells from blood, taken before the transplant. The TCR sequence derives from a human donor who received a combined kidney and bone marrow transplant.

CDR3 sequence: CASSYSDRAGELFF. The CDR3 region has the DNA TGTGCCAGCAGTTACTCAGACAGGGCCGGGGAGCTGTTTTTT. V gene TRBV6-6 combines with J gene TRBJ2-2; 7 nucleotides agree with TRBD1. The CDR3 consists of 14 residues. J lost 6 bases, V lost 0 bases, and 1 base had no gene match. Looked up from germline, CDR1 is MNHNY and CDR2 is SVGAGI (reference sequence).